This T cell receptor (beta chain) was sequenced in a study of control samples from healthy donors and cancer patients. The length of the CDR3 is 19 residues. The V gene's germline CDR1 is SEHNR and CDR2 FQNEAQ (reference sequence). J lost 7 bases, V lost 2 bases, and 20 bases had no gene match. Libraries were prepared by immunoSEQ multiplex PCR; TCRdb keeps only in-frame clonotypes and omits some of them. The sample has roughly 100,000 clones, about 92% seen once; the top ten hold about 2.5%. The chain is built from TRBV7-9 and TRBJ1-5; 7 nucleotides agree with TRBD1. The source is a woman aged 18-30 years in good health. Material for sequencing was blood. The CDR3 sequence: CASSLQPKEQGRKDQPQHF. DNA for the CDR3: TGTGCCAGCAGCTTACAACCGAAAGAACAGGGGAGGAAGGACCAGCCCCAGCATTTT. Using reference TRBV7-9 and TRBJ1-5 for the parts outside the CDR3, the full variable domain is DTGVSQNPRHKITKRGQNVTFRCDPISEHNRLYWYRQTLGQGPEFLTYFQNEAQLEKSRLLSDRFSAERPKGSFSTLEIQRTEQGDSAMYLCASSLQPKEQGRKDQPQHFGDGTRLSIL.